The T cell receptor beta chain described here comes from a study of cytomegalovirus exposure and HLA in healthy donors. Study observations and caveats: Later work showed greater clonal expansion in HLA-associated TCR beta chains than in equally common others. A later analysis reportedly identified an Asian-associated ancestry cluster as carrying fewer N-insertions than the approximately 640-donor mean.

The J segment lost 5 bases and the V segment lost 8 bases, leaving 6 bases of the junction unmatched. The CDR3 length is 12 residues. CDR1 and CDR2 (germline): MNHEY, SMNVEV (reference sequence). The primer mix had 60 Vbeta and 13 Jbeta primers. In the source study's methods: It was a later analysis that counted some 80 million unique TCR beta chains, of which around 11 million were shared. Sequenced by immunoSEQ multiplex PCR; TCRdb stores in-frame clones only, minus some. V, J and clone size reflect that table, while D and trimming were determined from the DNA. Of 150,000 to 180,000 clones in the sample, roughly 75% are singletons; the top ten hold over 1.1%. As for this clone: The antigen is not known.

The receptor's source is a man between 18 and 29 years old in good health and CMV-seronegative. The sequenced material came from PBMCs. The rearrangement links TRBV27 to TRBJ2-7, with TRBD1 matching 7 bases. CDR3 sequence (DNA): TGTGCCAGCGGCTACAGGGGAGACGAGCAGTACTTC. It is translated as CASGYRGDEQYF.